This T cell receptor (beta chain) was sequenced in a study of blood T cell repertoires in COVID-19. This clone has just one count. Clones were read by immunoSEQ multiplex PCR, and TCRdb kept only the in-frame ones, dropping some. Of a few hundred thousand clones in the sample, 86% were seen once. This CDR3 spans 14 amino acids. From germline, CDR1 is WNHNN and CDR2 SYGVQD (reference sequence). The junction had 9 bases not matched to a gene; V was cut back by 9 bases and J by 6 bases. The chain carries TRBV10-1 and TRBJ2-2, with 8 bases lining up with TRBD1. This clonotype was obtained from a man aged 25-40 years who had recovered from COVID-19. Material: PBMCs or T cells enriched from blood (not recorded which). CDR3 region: CASPIGQGPGELFF. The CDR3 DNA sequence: TGCGCCAGTCCAATTGGACAGGGACCCGGGGAGCTGTTTTTT.